Listed here are 31 T cell receptor beta chains from one sample, sequenced in a study of blood T cell repertoires in COVID-19. The protocol was immunoSEQ multiplex PCR, while the TCRdb copy is restricted to in-frame clones and leaves out a portion. There are roughly 59,000 clones in the sample; almost 80% occur only once, and roughly 12% lies in the top ten. Sequencing was done on a sample of peripheral blood. The source is a man aged 80 or over with acute or convalescent COVID-19.

The chain has TRBV2 and TRBJ1-1; 7 positions agree with TRBD1. This CDR3 has 14 residues. The germline V gene encodes CDR1 SNHLY and CDR2 FYNNEI. V was clipped by 5 bases and J by 4 bases; unmatched bases: 7. The DNA for the CDR3 is TGTGCCAGCAGTAGAGACAGGGTTGGCACTGAAGCTTTCTTT. It is translated as CASSRDRVGTEAFF.

The CDR3 DNA reads TGTGCCAGCAGCTTGCCGGCGGGAGAAAAACTGTTTTTT. This translates into CASSLPAGEKLFF. The chain combines TRBV7-9 with TRBJ1-4; D remains unclear. V was cut by 3 bases and J by 8 bases, with 10 bases left in between. Per germline, CDR1 SEHNR and CDR2 FQNEAQ (reference sequence). The CDR3 consists of 13 residues.

This chain joins TRBV28 and TRBJ1-5; unclear D gene. Between the trimmed V and J ends, which lost 3 bases and 7 bases, there was a span of 13 bases. CDR1 is MDHEN and CDR2 is SYDVKM in the germline V gene. This CDR3 is 14 amino acids long. This CDR3 reads CASSFGGPRQPQHF. The CDR3 nucleotides are TGTGCCAGCAGTTTTGGAGGGCCGAGGCAGCCCCAGCATTTT.

This clone was seen a handful of times. This chain joins TRBV10-3 and TRBJ1-4, with 8 bases identical to TRBD1. The CDR3 totals 15 residues. CDR1 is ENHRY and CDR2 is SYGVKD in the germline V gene. Trimming at V came to 2 bases and at J to 10 bases, leaving 9 bases not matched to a gene. CDR3 protein: CAISEEDRGSRKLFF. CDR3 bases: TGTGCCATCAGTGAGGAAGACAGGGGTTCTCGAAAACTGTTTTTT.

In its sample, this clone was seen a few times. The chain couples TRBV15 to TRBJ2-7; 9 nucleotides align to TRBD1. The CDR3 totals 15 residues. V shed 3 bases and J 3 bases; nucleotides not matched to a gene: 6. In germline, CDR1 is LNHNV, CDR2 YYDKDF (reference sequence). In DNA, the CDR3 is TGTGCCACCAGCAGTTCCCCGGGACAGGGCTACGAGCAGTACTTC. This sequence encodes CATSSSPGQGYEQYF.

The rearrangement links TRBV10-3 to TRBJ1-4; no clear D. V was trimmed by 3 bases and J by 4 bases, leaving 9 bases between them. Germline CDR1 reads ENHRY; CDR2 reads SYGVKD. The CDR3 spans 14 residues. CDR3 in DNA: TGTGCCATCAGTGATCCTTATTATAATGAAAAACTGTTTTTT. It specifies CAISDPYYNEKLFF.

Relative to its sample, this clone is medium-sized. The chain combines TRBV6-4 with TRBJ1-1; D remains ambiguous. Germline CDR1 and CDR2: MRHNA and SNTAGT. The V end lost 2 bases, the J end lost 1 base, and 5 bases lay between the germline ends. CDR3 length equals 13 residues. The CDR3 DNA reads as TGTGCCAGCAGTGACGGAGAGAACACTGAAGCTTTCTTT. It translates to CASSDGENTEAFF.

In its sample, this clone was seen a few times. This chain connects TRBV19 to TRBJ1-2; D is ambiguous. The V and J ends lost 1 base and 7 bases respectively, with 16 bases between them. The germline V gene encodes CDR1 LNHDA and CDR2 SQIVND (reference sequence). The CDR3 has 15 residues. CDR3 in amino acids: CASSIGPEPWSGYTF. The CDR3 nucleotides read TGTGCCAGTAGTATAGGCCCGGAGCCCTGGAGTGGCTACACCTTC.

This chain uses TRBV29-1 with TRBJ2-3; TRBD2 agrees at 8 bases. The V segment lost 5 bases and the J segment 4 bases; nucleotides outside the gene matches: 2. Germline V lookup: CDR1 SQVTM, CDR2 ANQGSEA. The CDR3 sequence is 12 residues long. DNA of the CDR3: TGCAGCGTTTACGGGGGGGCAGATACGCAGTATTTT. This encodes CSVYGGADTQYF.

In its sample, this clone was seen a few times. This sequence joins TRBV2 and TRBJ1-1; the match to TRBD1 covers 7 bases. The CDR3 length is 15 residues. Germline CDR1 is SNHLY and CDR2 is FYNNEI. The V gene end was trimmed by 5 bases and the J gene end by 4 bases; junction bases not matched to a gene: 10. The CDR3 loop reads CASSNEQGVATEAFF. In DNA, the CDR3 is TGTGCCAGCAGTAATGAGCAGGGGGTTGCCACTGAAGCTTTCTTT.

The J gene is TRBJ1-2, the V gene TRBV29-1; D remains ambiguous. The CDR3 runs 11 residues. V was clipped by 3 bases and J by 5 bases, with 7 bases between them. Germline lookup yields CDR1 SQVTM and CDR2 ANQGSEA. The CDR3 here is CSVDPGYGYTF. The CDR3 coding sequence is TGCAGCGTTGATCCCGGGTATGGCTACACCTTC.

The chain links TRBV25-1 to TRBJ2-3; tentative D call: TRBD1 (5 bases). Germline CDR1 and CDR2: MGHDK and SYGVNS. V gave up 7 bases and J gave up 3 bases, with 14 bases separating them. CDR3 size: 14 residues. The CDR3: CASKLQGITDTQYF. CDR3 nucleotides: TGTGCCAGCAAGTTGCAGGGAATAACAGATACGCAGTATTTT.

Only one count was recorded for this clone. The gene calls are TRBV14 and TRBJ2-3, with 8 bases matching TRBD1. This CDR3 contains 14 residues. Germline values: CDR1 SGHDN, CDR2 FVKESK. Germline trimming cut 3 bases from V and 4 bases from J; bases unmatched to any gene: 3. CDR3 residues: CASSHEQGADTQYF. As DNA, the CDR3 is TGTGCCAGCAGCCATGAACAGGGGGCAGATACGCAGTATTTT.

The V call is TRBV7-2, the J call TRBJ1-1, with D perhaps TRBD1 (5 bases). The CDR3 is 14 amino acids. V was pared by 5 bases and J by 3 bases, with 13 bases between. CDR1 is SGHTA and CDR2 is FQGNSA in the germline V gene. The CDR3, as DNA: TGTGCCAGCAGCCTATTCCCGGGGGACACTGAAGCTTTCTTT. Translating it yields CASSLFPGDTEAFF.

The chain combines TRBV4-1 with TRBJ2-3, with a possible D match to TRBD2 (6 bases). Germline V gene data show CDR1 as MGHRA and CDR2 as YSYEKL. Deletions cut 1 base from V and 3 bases from J, with 14 bases between. The CDR3 has 16 residues. CDR3 DNA sequence: TGCGCCAGCAGCCAAGGGGGTGCGGGATCAACAGATACGCAGTATTTT. Translating gives CASSQGGAGSTDTQYF.

The chain has TRBV19 and TRBJ2-4; TRBD2 is a possible D gene (6 bases). V lost 8 bases to trimming and J lost 15 bases, with 20 bases between them. The CDR3 loop spans 12 amino acids. Germline loops: CDR1 LNHDA, CDR2 SQIVND (reference sequence). The DNA of the CDR3 is TGTGCCAGTTCTAAAGAGGGTTGGGACTGGTACTTC. Amino acids: CASSKEGWDWYF.

The rearrangement joins TRBV5-4 to TRBJ2-1, with TRBD2 matching 7 bases. The CDR3 contains 16 residues. Per the germline V gene, CDR1 is SGHNT and CDR2 is YYREEE (reference sequence). Trimming removed 0 bases from V and 0 bases from J; junction bases left unmatched: 3. CDR3 bases: TGTGCCAGCAGCTTGGGCGGGAGTGGCTCCTACAATGAGCAGTTCTTC. It specifies CASSLGGSGSYNEQFF.

The V call is TRBV12-3 or TRBV12-4, the J call TRBJ1-1, with 7 bases fitting TRBD1. The CDR3 length is 12 residues. With 5 bases clipped from V and 10 bases from J, the junction kept 7 bases outside the gene matches. As DNA, the CDR3 is TGTGCCAGCAGTCACACCGGGACAGCAGCTTTCTTT. It translates to CASSHTGTAAFF.

The chain has TRBV5-5 and TRBJ1-2; D not certain. Germline V gives CDR1 SGHKS, CDR2 YYEKEE (reference sequence). The germline V and J ends were trimmed by 4 bases and 5 bases, with 12 bases remaining between them. The CDR3 runs 13 residues. The DNA for the CDR3 is TGTGCCAGCAGCAAAGACTACAATTATGGCTACACCTTC. Encoded protein: CASSKDYNYGYTF.

This chain uses TRBV7-3 with TRBJ2-3, with 7 bases matching TRBD2. The CDR3 consists of 16 residues. V shed 1 base, J shed 4 bases, and the junction held 8 bases outside the gene matches. CDR1 SGHTA and CDR2 FQGTGA come from the germline V gene. The CDR3 DNA reads as TGTGCCAGCAGCTTAATGACTAGCCAGGGAGCAGATACGCAGTATTTT. It yields the protein CASSLMTSQGADTQYF.

This clone was recorded only once. The rearrangement uses TRBV7-9 and TRBJ2-3, with D possibly matching TRBD2 (6 bases). V lost 5 bases and J lost 2, with 17 bases in between. This CDR3 is built from 16 residues. Germline CDR1 SEHNR, CDR2 FQNEAQ (reference sequence). CDR3: CASSKRGADITDTQYF. The CDR3 DNA sequence: TGTGCCAGCAGCAAGCGCGGGGCGGATATCACAGATACGCAGTATTTT.

As to this clone: One junction end disagrees with the germline gene, perhaps due to a read error. This chain uses TRBV19 with TRBJ2-5; D perhaps matches TRBD1 (5 bases). The CDR3 covers 13 residues. From germline, CDR1 is LNHDA and CDR2 SQIVND (reference sequence). CDR3: CASSIQGQATQYF. CDR3 sequence (DNA): TGTGCCAGTAGTATTCAGGGTCAAGCGACCCAGTACTTC.

The genes are TRBV3-1 (or the pseudogene TRBV3-2) and TRBJ1-2; weak D call: TRBD1 (6 bases). There are 11 residues in the CDR3. Looked up from germline, CDR1 is LGHDT and CDR2 is YNNKEL (reference sequence). Trimming stripped 5 bases from V and 8 bases from J, with 9 bases between. This chain's CDR3 is CASSYRDGYTF. The CDR3 DNA is TGTGCCAGCAGCTACAGGGACGGCTACACCTTC.

The genes are TRBV6-5 and TRBJ1-5, with 7 bases that match TRBD1. After removal of 8 bases from V and 1 base from J, the junction contained 8 bases not matched to a gene. There are 15 residues in the CDR3. Germline V gene lookup returns CDR1 MNHEY and CDR2 SVGAGI. CDR3 sequence: CASGSEGQSNQPQHF. CDR3 in DNA: TGTGCCAGCGGGAGTGAGGGACAGAGCAATCAGCCCCAGCATTTT.

The J gene is TRBJ2-1, the V gene TRBV5-1, with TRBD2 matching over 10 bases. The CDR3 covers 15 residues. The J segment lost 7 bases and the V segment lost 0 bases, leaving 4 bases of the junction unmatched. Germline V gives CDR1 SGHRS, CDR2 YFSETQ. The CDR3 DNA reads as TGCGCCAGCAGCTTGGCTAGCGGGAGCGTTAATGAGCAGTTCTTC. Translation: CASSLASGSVNEQFF.

The chain recombines TRBV5-6 with TRBJ2-5; tentative D call: TRBD2 (5 bases). This CDR3 is 15 amino acids long. Trimming cost V 4 bases and J 0 bases, with 13 bases left between them. CDR1 SGHDT and CDR2 YYEEEE come from the germline V gene. The CDR3 region is CASSETRIYQETQYF. In DNA form, the CDR3 reads TGTGCCAGCAGCGAAACTAGGATTTACCAAGAGACCCAGTACTTC. Together with reference TRBV5-6 and TRBJ2-5, the CDR3 gives the full variable domain: DAGVTQSPTHLIKTRGQQVTLRCSPKSGHDTVSWYQQALGQGPQFIFQYYEEEERQRGNFPDRFSGHQFPNYSSELNVNALLLGDSALYLCASSETRIYQETQYFGPGTRLLVL.

This chain links TRBV5-6 with TRBJ1-3; TRBD1 is a possible D gene (6 bases). Trimming took 3 bases from V and 3 from J, leaving 10 bases between them. Germline CDR1 SGHDT, CDR2 YYEEEE. This CDR3 contains 14 residues. CDR3 bases: TGTGCCAGCAGCTCGGACAGTGGTGGAAACACCATATATTTT. This encodes CASSSDSGGNTIYF.

The chain links TRBV27 to TRBJ1-6; weak D call: TRBD1 (6 bases). The CDR3 is made up of 13 amino acids. Trimming removed 3 bases at V and 8 bases at J, with 8 bases between. Germline lookup yields CDR1 MNHEY and CDR2 SMNVEV (reference sequence). The CDR3 nucleotides are TGTGCCAGCAGTTTGGGGGGGCATTCACCCCTCCACTTT. Encoded protein: CASSLGGHSPLHF.

This clone was detected a few times. The chain couples TRBV3-1 (or the pseudogene TRBV3-2) to TRBJ1-6; no firm D call. This CDR3 spans 14 amino acids. Per the germline V gene, CDR1 is LGHDT and CDR2 is YNNKEL (reference sequence). V gave up 3 bases and J gave up 7 bases, with 10 bases separating them. CDR3 in DNA: TGTGCCAGCAGCCACTCCGGGAGCAATTCACCCCTCCACTTT. This gives the protein CASSHSGSNSPLHF.

This chain joins TRBV2 and TRBJ1-1, with a possible D match to TRBD1 (5 bases). From germline, CDR1 is SNHLY and CDR2 FYNNEI. Trimming removed 2 bases from V and 4 bases from J, with 11 bases in between. The CDR3 has 14 amino acids. CDR3 residues: CASSEIAGPTEAFF. The DNA for the CDR3 is TGTGCCAGCAGTGAAATTGCAGGGCCCACTGAAGCTTTCTTT.

This clone showed up just once. CDR3 protein: CASSAASGNEQFF. DNA for the CDR3: TGTGCCAGCAGTGCCGCTAGCGGCAATGAGCAGTTCTTC. This chain joins TRBV2 and TRBJ2-1; 7 bases match TRBD2. The germline gives CDR1 SNHLY, CDR2 FYNNEI. V lost 4 bases and J lost 6; bases outside the gene matches: 3. The CDR3 spans 13 residues. The complete variable domain, with remaining parts taken from reference TRBV2 and TRBJ2-1, reads EPEVTQTPSHQVTQMGQEVILRCVPISNHLYFYWYRQILGQKVEFLVSFYNNEISEKSEIFDDQFSVERPDGSNFTLKIRSTKLEDSAMYFCASSAASGNEQFFGPGTRLTVL.